Shown below are 30 T cell receptor beta chains from a single sample sequenced in a study of T cell responses to AZD1222 COVID-19 vaccine. The table came from immunoSEQ multiplex PCR; TCRdb's copy has only in-frame clones and leaves some out. The data show some 200,000 clones, over 85% seen once. The sample here was peripheral blood, taken 28 days after the second dose of the MenACWY control vaccine. The receptors come from an adult who received the MenACWY meningococcal vaccine as a control.

The rearrangement uses TRBV29-1 and TRBJ2-1; D might be TRBD2 (6 bases). The CDR3 runs 17 residues. V was cut by 4 bases and J by 2 bases, with 21 bases left in between. Germline V gene lookup returns CDR1 SQVTM and CDR2 ANQGSEA. The CDR3 sequence is CSVAEGFGRGAYNEQFF. As DNA, the CDR3 is TGCAGCGTTGCCGAAGGGTTTGGGCGGGGAGCCTACAATGAGCAGTTCTTC.

The chain employs TRBV9 and TRBJ2-1, with 11 nucleotides matching TRBD2. Germline CDR1 is SGDLS and CDR2 is YYNGEE. This CDR3 is built from 15 residues. Trimming cost V 0 bases and J 10 bases; bases outside gene matches: 6. The CDR3 nucleotides read TGTGCCAGCAGCGTAGTACTAGCGGGAGAGGGAGAGCAGTTCTTC. Translation: CASSVVLAGEGEQFF. Combining the CDR3 with reference TRBV9 and TRBJ2-1 gives the whole variable domain DSGVTQTPKHLITATGQRVTLRCSPRSGDLSVYWYQQSLDQGLQFLIQYYNGEERAKGNILERFSAQQFPDLHSELNLSSLELGDSALYFCASSVVLAGEGEQFFGPGTRLTVL.

This chain links TRBV15 with TRBJ1-3, with a possible D match to TRBD1 (5 bases). Trimming took off 4 bases at V and 0 bases at J, with 16 bases between the two ends. This CDR3 is 17 amino acids long. Germline assignment: CDR1 LNHNV and CDR2 YYDKDF (reference sequence). The CDR3 bases are TGTGCCACCAGCACTGTTGAAGACAGCTTCTCTGGAAACACCATATATTTT. Translating gives CATSTVEDSFSGNTIYF.

The V call is TRBV19, the J call TRBJ2-1, with 13 positions matching TRBD2. V trimming: 0 bases; J trimming: 7 bases; junction bases outside the gene matches: 3. The germline CDR1 and CDR2 sequences are LNHDA and SQIVND (reference sequence). This CDR3 comprises 16 residues. CDR3 DNA sequence: TGTGCCAGTAGTATAGAGAGGACTAGCGGGAGAAATGAGCAGTTCTTC. Residues: CASSIERTSGRNEQFF.

This clone has just one count. This chain uses TRBV11-3 with TRBJ2-2, with D maybe TRBD2 (6 bases). Germline-derived CDR1 and CDR2 are SGHNT and YENEEA. CDR3 size: 16 residues. The V end lost 2 bases, the J end lost 4 bases, and 14 bases lay between the germline ends. The CDR3 spells CASSLRAGSLTGELFF. The CDR3 nucleotides read TGTGCCAGCAGCTTAAGGGCGGGAAGCCTCACCGGGGAGCTGTTTTTT.

The CDR3 DNA sequence: TGTGCCAGCCTTGGGGGTGAGCAGTTCTTC. Amino acid sequence: CASLGGEQFF. This chain joins TRBV6-5 and TRBJ2-1, with D perhaps TRBD1 or TRBD2 (5 bases each). Germline lookup yields CDR1 MNHEY and CDR2 SVGAGI. Trimming cost V 8 bases and J 9 bases, with 8 bases left between them. CDR3 size: 10 residues.

V usage is TRBV27 and J usage is TRBJ2-1, with D possibly being TRBD2 (5 bases). CDR1 and CDR2 from the germline V gene are MNHEY and SMNVEV (reference sequence). CDR3 length equals 15 residues. The germline V and J ends were trimmed by 4 bases and 6 bases, with 16 bases remaining between them. CDR3 DNA: TGTGCCAGCAGTTCCTGGGAGCTTGTCTCCAATGAGCAGTTCTTC. Protein product: CASSSWELVSNEQFF.

CDR3 nucleotide sequence: TGTGCCAGCAGCGGTATACTAGCGGGAGTCAATGAGCAGTTCTTC. It codes for CASSGILAGVNEQFF. This sequence joins TRBV9 and TRBJ2-1; 11 nucleotides align to TRBD2. CDR3 length equals 15 residues. The ends lost 3 bases at V and 6 bases at J; junction bases unmatched: 5. Germline V gene sequence: CDR1 SGDLS, CDR2 YYNGEE. The full variable domain, completed using reference TRBV9 and TRBJ2-1, is DSGVTQTPKHLITATGQRVTLRCSPRSGDLSVYWYQQSLDQGLQFLIQYYNGEERAKGNILERFSAQQFPDLHSELNLSSLELGDSALYFCASSGILAGVNEQFFGPGTRLTVL.

The chain carries TRBV7-2 and TRBJ2-5; possible D gene TRBD2, 7 bases. CDR3 size: 16 residues. Trimming took off 5 bases at V and 0 bases at J, with 16 bases between the two ends. Germline values: CDR1 SGHTA, CDR2 FQGNSA. In nucleotides, the CDR3 is TGTGCCAGCAGCCTCAGGGGAGGGGGGTACCAAGAGACCCAGTACTTC. Translation: CASSLRGGGYQETQYF.

On this clone: The same CDR3 arises from other DNA sequences in this sample as well. The rearrangement joins TRBV9 to TRBJ1-3, with TRBD1 matching 8 bases. Trimming cost V 4 bases and J 4 bases; bases outside gene matches: 4. The CDR3 length is 14 residues. CDR1 and CDR2 (germline): SGDLS, YYNGEE. The DNA of the CDR3 is TGTGCCAGCAGCCCAGGGGGCGCGGGAAACACCATATATTTT. It yields the protein CASSPGGAGNTIYF.

This clone was detected once. V gene TRBV24-1 combines with J gene TRBJ1-5; D is ambiguous. The CDR3 has 16 amino acids. CDR1 KGHDR and CDR2 SFDVKD come from the germline V gene. V lost 3 bases and J 3 bases, leaving 14 bases between the germline ends. The CDR3 DNA reads TGTGCCACCAGTGATCCCGGGCCCCGTCCCAATCAGCCCCAGCATTTT. This codes for CATSDPGPRPNQPQHF.

The table lists this clone with a few counts. The chain combines TRBV12-3 or TRBV12-4 with TRBJ2-7; D possibly matches TRBD1 or TRBD2 (5 bases each). Trimming stripped 6 bases from V and 4 bases from J, with 13 bases between. The CDR3 has 13 residues. The CDR3 loop reads CASRGPWGYEQYF. Written as DNA, the CDR3 is TGTGCCAGCAGAGGGCCCTGGGGGTACGAGCAGTACTTC.

J is TRBJ2-7 and V is TRBV5-6, with a possible D match to TRBD2 (5 bases). V was trimmed by 0 bases and J by 3 bases, leaving 10 bases between them. Germline V CDR1 and CDR2: SGHDT, YYEEEE. The CDR3 extends over 14 amino acids. The CDR3, as DNA: TGTGCCAGCAGCTTGGGGAGGTCTTTCTACGAGCAGTACTTC. Translated, it gives CASSLGRSFYEQYF.

V is TRBV5-1 and J is TRBJ1-4; D is ambiguous. Germline V gives CDR1 SGHRS, CDR2 YFSETQ. The CDR3 length is 13 residues. V was pared by 4 bases and J by 8 bases, with 12 bases between. CDR3: CASSGSDSEKLFF. In nucleotides, the CDR3 is TGCGCCAGCAGCGGATCTGATTCGGAAAAACTGTTTTTT.

This chain joins TRBV6-5 and TRBJ2-7; the D gene is possibly TRBD2 (6 bases). The CDR3 is made up of 14 amino acids. V shed 5 bases and J shed 5 bases, with 16 bases lying between them. Germline assignment: CDR1 MNHEY and CDR2 SVGAGI. CDR3 residues: CASSPPGVRDEQYF. DNA of the CDR3: TGTGCCAGCAGTCCCCCGGGAGTCCGGGACGAGCAGTACTTC.

The chain recombines TRBV7-8 with TRBJ1-1; D remains unclear. In germline, CDR1 is SGHVS, CDR2 FQNEAQ. The V end was cut by 3 bases, the J end by 4 bases, with 18 bases between. The CDR3 has 16 amino acids. The CDR3 nucleotides read TGTGCCAGCAGCTTTGGAGACACCGGTTCTCCCACTGAAGCTTTCTTT. Protein product: CASSFGDTGSPTEAFF.

The rearrangement joins TRBV30 to TRBJ1-5; D not resolved. The V gene lost 1 base and the J gene lost 5 bases, with 9 bases spanning the gap. The CDR3 is 13 amino acids. CDR1 GTSNPN and CDR2 SVGIG come from the germline V gene (reference sequence). The CDR3 here is CAWSEQIHQPQHF. The CDR3 DNA is TGTGCCTGGAGTGAGCAAATACATCAGCCCCAGCATTTT.

J is TRBJ2-7 and V is TRBV10-3; D possibly corresponds to TRBD2 (5 bases). The CDR3 has 15 amino acids. The germline V gene has CDR1 ENHRY and CDR2 SYGVKD. Trimming left V 1 base short and J 5 bases short, with 15 bases between. The CDR3 reads CAISELLRGRHEQYF. CDR3 DNA: TGTGCCATCAGTGAGTTACTGCGAGGGAGACACGAGCAGTACTTC.

The chain employs TRBV12-3 or TRBV12-4 and TRBJ2-1; D is undetermined. V lost 5 bases and J lost 12, with 17 bases in between. The CDR3 is made up of 13 amino acids. CDR3 sequence: CASSPTPLWRQFF. DNA for the CDR3: TGTGCCAGCAGTCCGACACCCCTTTGGAGGCAGTTCTTC.

The chain has TRBV4-3 and TRBJ1-1; 9 nucleotides line up with TRBD1. With V trimmed by 5 bases and J by 3 bases, 4 bases remained unmatched. The germline gives CDR1 LGHNA, CDR2 YSLEER. The CDR3 contains 14 residues. The CDR3 DNA is TGCGCCAGCAGCTCACGGACAGGGGACACTGAAGCTTTCTTT. It is translated as CASSSRTGDTEAFF.

The chain recombines TRBV13 with TRBJ1-3; D gene unclear. Trimming took 2 bases from V and 2 from J, leaving 7 bases between them. The V gene's germline CDR1 is PRHDT and CDR2 FYEKMQ (reference sequence). This CDR3 region has 14 residues. CDR3 region: CASSLRGTGNTIYF. The DNA for the CDR3 is TGTGCCAGCAGCTTACGGGGAACTGGAAACACCATATATTTT. Looking up the rest from reference TRBV13 and TRBJ1-3 gives the full variable domain: AAGVIQSPRHLIKEKRETATLKCYPIPRHDTVYWYQQGPGQDPQFLISFYEKMQSDKGSIPDRFSAQQFSDYHSELNMSSLELGDSALYFCASSLRGTGNTIYFGEGSWLTVV.

The chain is built from TRBV18 and TRBJ1-2, with D possibly TRBD1 on 5 matching bases. CDR1 is KGHSH, CDR2 LQKENI, per germline. With 3 bases removed from V and 0 bases from J, the gap between germline ends came to 8 bases. The CDR3 length is 14 residues. The CDR3: CASSPRGANYGYTF. Written as DNA, the CDR3 is TGTGCCAGCTCACCGAGGGGAGCTAACTATGGCTACACCTTC.

V and J are TRBV9 and TRBJ2-3, with D uncertain. This CDR3 region has 15 residues. V lost 0 bases, J lost 2 bases, and 10 bases lay in between. Per the germline V gene, CDR1 is SGDLS and CDR2 is YYNGEE. CDR3 residues: CASSVAHGDTDTQYF. For the CDR3, the DNA is TGTGCCAGCAGCGTAGCGCACGGAGACACAGATACGCAGTATTTT.

This clone was seen once. V is TRBV28 and J is TRBJ2-7; 9 bases are shared with TRBD1. The ends lost 2 bases at V and 5 bases at J; junction bases unmatched: 4. This CDR3 region has 14 residues. Germline V gene sequence: CDR1 MDHEN, CDR2 SYDVKM. The DNA of the CDR3 is TGTGCCAGCAGTTTAGGCACAGGGGGCGACGAGCAGTACTTC. Translated, it gives CASSLGTGGDEQYF.

This clone was counted a few times. The V gene is TRBV7-6, the J gene TRBJ2-1; D remains unclear. CDR1 is SGHVS and CDR2 is FNYEAQ in the germline V gene. The CDR3 loop spans 16 amino acids. V lost 5 bases and J 5 bases, leaving 19 bases between the germline ends. The CDR3 loop reads CASSPGVSLLDNEQFF. The CDR3 DNA reads as TGTGCCAGCAGCCCCGGTGTGTCCCTTCTCGACAATGAGCAGTTCTTC.

As DNA, the CDR3 is TGTGCCATCGCCAGGGGGAGCCTCCAAGAGACCCAGTACTTC. Translating gives CAIARGSLQETQYF. J is TRBJ2-5 and V is TRBV10-3; TRBD1 aligns across 7 bases. Germline V gene sequence: CDR1 ENHRY, CDR2 SYGVKD. Trimming removed 8 bases from V and 1 base from J; junction bases left unmatched: 7. This CDR3 region has 14 residues.

The chain combines TRBV10-3 with TRBJ2-1, with 9 bases fitting TRBD2. Germline CDR1 reads ENHRY; CDR2 reads SYGVKD. Trimming at V came to 4 bases and at J to 4 bases, leaving 8 bases not matched to a gene. The CDR3 covers 16 residues. CDR3 nucleotide sequence: TGTGCCATCAGTGGAGGAGCGGGAGGCGGGTACAATGAGCAGTTCTTC. Amino acid sequence: CAISGGAGGGYNEQFF.

This rearrangement joins TRBV11-3 to TRBJ2-2; D not certain. Germline lookup yields CDR1 SGHNT and CDR2 YENEEA. There are 17 residues in the CDR3. V lost 0 bases to trimming and J lost 0 bases, with 11 bases between them. The CDR3 DNA is TGTGCCAGCAGCTTAGAGGCTCTATCTGCGAACACCGGGGAGCTGTTTTTT. Its protein product is CASSLEALSANTGELFF.

This chain connects TRBV28 to TRBJ1-2; D is unresolved. The CDR3 length is 12 residues. V was trimmed by 7 bases and J by 0 bases, leaving 6 bases between them. Germline assignment: CDR1 MDHEN and CDR2 SYDVKM. CDR3 sequence: CASISTNYGYTF. The CDR3 bases are TGTGCCAGCATTTCGACTAACTATGGCTACACCTTC.

The CDR3 DNA reads TGTGCCAGCAGTTATAACCGGAACACCGGGGAGCTGTTTTTT. This sequence encodes CASSYNRNTGELFF. The genes are TRBV6-2 or TRBV6-3 and TRBJ2-2; D gene ambiguous. Looked up from germline, CDR1 is MNHEY and CDR2 is SVGEGT. The CDR3 covers 14 residues. V was cut by 3 bases and J by 1 base, with 6 bases left in between.